This T cell receptor (beta chain) came from a study of blood T cell repertoires in COVID-19. In the study overall: Donors in the United States, Italy and Spain gave samples during acute or convalescent COVID-19. Nucleic acid was either cDNA or gDNA, and it came from T cells, B-cell-depleted T cells, or PBMCs.

With 6 bases clipped from V and 8 bases from J, the junction kept 3 bases outside the gene matches. CDR3 size: 12 residues. Source study methods: By means of reference gene primer amplification, nucleated cell counts were estimated. Using immunoSEQ multiplex PCR, the repertoire was profiled, and TCRdb retains in-frame clones only, with some absent. Clone size and V and J calls were adopted from that table, with D and trimming inferred from the DNA. Among about 230,000 clones, 65% to 85% were seen once, and the ten largest hold 7.9%. The sequence came from a woman aged 80 or over with acute or convalescent COVID-19. Sequences were obtained from peripheral blood. The chain has TRBV12-3 or TRBV12-4 and TRBJ1-4; TRBD1 agrees at 7 bases. The CDR3 loop is CASSFRGEKLFF. Here the CDR3 DNA reads TGTGCCAGCAGCTTCAGGGGGGAAAAACTGTTTTTT.